The 23 T cell receptor beta chains below all came from one sample that was sequenced in a study of cytomegalovirus exposure and HLA in healthy donors. 60 Vbeta and 13 Jbeta primers were used in PCR. Profiled with immunoSEQ multiplex PCR; TCRdb holds only in-frame clones, not every one. The table includes under 100,000 clones, 79% detected once. Sample: PBMCs. These receptors originate from a man aged 25 to 40 in good health and CMV-seronegative.

The rearrangement joins TRBV6-4 to TRBJ2-1; tentatively, D is TRBD1 (6 bases). V was pared by 3 bases and J by 6 bases, with 12 bases between. The germline V gene has CDR1 MRHNA and CDR2 SNTAGT. CDR3 length: 14 amino acids. As DNA, the CDR3 is TGTGCCAGCAGTGAAAGAGGGGGTGCCAATGAGCAGTTCTTC. This gives the protein CASSERGGANEQFF.

J is TRBJ2-7 and V is TRBV11-2; the D is unclear. Germline CDR1 SGHAT, CDR2 FQNNGV. V lost 5 bases to trimming and J lost 2 bases, with 13 bases between them. This CDR3 comprises 14 residues. The CDR3 nucleotides are TGTGCCAGCAGCCGGGTGCGGCGCACCTACGAGCAGTACTTC. This sequence encodes CASSRVRRTYEQYF.

This clone occurred once. This chain joins TRBV18 and TRBJ1-3; TRBD1 matches 8 bases. Germline lookup yields CDR1 KGHSH and CDR2 LQKENI. This CDR3 region has 19 residues. The V segment lost 4 bases and the J segment 0 bases; nucleotides outside the gene matches: 14. This chain's CDR3 is CASSRLQGGAELSGNTIYF. CDR3 bases: TGTGCCAGCTCACGTTTACAGGGGGGCGCGGAACTCTCTGGAAACACCATATATTTT.

The J gene is TRBJ1-1, the V gene TRBV27, with D perhaps matching TRBD1 (6 bases). The CDR3 covers 15 residues. Deletions cut 0 bases from V and 7 bases from J, with 15 bases between. The V gene's germline CDR1 is MNHEY and CDR2 SMNVEV (reference sequence). The CDR3 DNA follows: TGTGCCAGCAGTTTATCGAGGGGGGGGTTGGGTGAAGCTTTCTTT. It translates to CASSLSRGGLGEAFF.

This sequence joins TRBV6-6 and TRBJ2-2; D is undetermined. The CDR3 runs 13 residues. CDR1 and CDR2 from the germline V gene are MNHNY and SVGAGI (reference sequence). The V and J ends lost 0 bases and 7 bases respectively, with 6 bases between them. The CDR3 region has the DNA TGTGCCAGCAGTTACTCGGAGATCGGGGAGCTGTTTTTT. It codes for CASSYSEIGELFF.

This chain joins TRBV15 and TRBJ1-1; 11 bases line up with TRBD1. V shed 2 bases and J 7 bases; nucleotides not matched to a gene: 3. This CDR3 has 14 amino acids. From germline, CDR1 is LNHNV and CDR2 YYDKDF (reference sequence). DNA for the CDR3: TGTGCCACCAGCAGAATGGGACAGGGGGGTGAAGCTTTCTTT. Residues: CATSRMGQGGEAFF.

This chain joins TRBV29-1 and TRBJ1-1; possible D gene TRBD1, 6 bases. Germline values: CDR1 SQVTM, CDR2 ANQGSEA. The CDR3 runs 14 residues. V gave up 0 bases and J gave up 2 bases, with 10 bases separating them. The CDR3 coding sequence is TGCAGCGTTGAAGAAACACAGGGTAACACTGAAGCTTTCTTT. This codes for CSVEETQGNTEAFF.

V usage is TRBV9 and J usage is TRBJ1-1; TRBD1 might be the D (6 bases). The germline V gene has CDR1 SGDLS and CDR2 YYNGEE. The ends were cut back, 2 bases at V and 8 bases at J, with 10 bases in the middle. CDR3 length equals 12 residues. In DNA, the CDR3 is TGTGCCAGCAGCGTGACAGGCAACGAAGCTTTCTTT. It yields the protein CASSVTGNEAFF.

This clone came up a few times. V usage is TRBV5-4 and J usage is TRBJ2-1; 8 nucleotides match TRBD2. The CDR3 contains 16 residues. Per the germline V gene, CDR1 is SGHNT and CDR2 is YYREEE (reference sequence). After removal of 4 bases from V and 7 bases from J, the junction contained 13 bases not matched to a gene. The CDR3 bases are TGTGCCAGCAGCGCAACCAAAGGTCGGGGGGGGAATGAGCAGTTCTTC. Its translation: CASSATKGRGGNEQFF. Filled out from reference TRBV5-4 and TRBJ2-1, the complete variable domain reads ETGVTQSPTHLIKTRGQQVTLRCSSQSGHNTVSWYQQALGQGPQFIFQYYREEENGRGNFPPRFSGLQFPNYSSELNVNALELDDSALYLCASSATKGRGGNEQFFGPGTRLTVL.

V and J are TRBV7-9 and TRBJ2-3, with 10 bases aligning to TRBD2. Germline trimming cut 4 bases from V and 2 bases from J; bases unmatched to any gene: 6. The germline gives CDR1 SEHNR, CDR2 FQNEAQ (reference sequence). The CDR3 runs 16 residues. CDR3 sequence (DNA): TGTGCCAGCAGCTCATCTAGCGGGGGTTACACAGATACGCAGTATTTT. Its translation: CASSSSSGGYTDTQYF.

This chain joins TRBV11-2 and TRBJ2-3, with a possible D match to TRBD2 (6 bases). This CDR3 comprises 15 residues. The V end lost 6 bases, the J end lost 2 bases, and 15 bases lay between the germline ends. Germline V gives CDR1 SGHAT, CDR2 FQNNGV. CDR3 nucleotides: TGTGCCAGCAGAGGTATCCGGGGGAACACAGATACGCAGTATTTT. Translation gives CASRGIRGNTDTQYF.

The chain recombines TRBV27 with TRBJ2-3; weak D call: TRBD2 (6 bases). Germline CDR1 and CDR2: MNHEY and SMNVEV (reference sequence). The CDR3 extends over 14 amino acids. V lost 7 bases and J 0 bases, leaving 11 bases between the germline ends. Here the CDR3 DNA reads TGTGCCAGCATGTATGGAGGGAGCACAGATACGCAGTATTTT. Its protein product is CASMYGGSTDTQYF.

The chain uses TRBV4-2 and TRBJ2-5; 15 nucleotides match TRBD2. The DNA end is a closer match to TRBJ2-7, so the J assignment may be wrong. Per germline, CDR1 LGHNA and CDR2 YNFKEQ. The CDR3 runs 19 residues. CDR3: CASSQVLRTSGRAYFEQYF. As DNA, the CDR3 is TGTGCCAGCAGCCAAGTTCTTAGGACTAGCGGGAGGGCCTACTTCGAGCAGTACTTC.

This chain uses TRBV27 with TRBJ1-4, with TRBD1 matching 8 bases. This CDR3 is built from 15 residues. Germline values: CDR1 MNHEY, CDR2 SMNVEV (reference sequence). The V gene end was trimmed by 5 bases and the J gene end by 8 bases; junction bases not matched to a gene: 10. The CDR3 DNA reads as TGTGCCAGCAGTCCACTCGACAGGGGAGCGGAAAAACTGTTTTTT. It translates to CASSPLDRGAEKLFF.

Notes on this clone: The same CDR3 arises from other DNA sequences in this sample as well. This chain connects TRBV4-2 to TRBJ2-3, with 9 bases that match TRBD2. This CDR3 spans 15 amino acids. V was clipped by 0 bases and J by 4 bases; unmatched bases: 2. CDR1 and CDR2 (germline): LGHNA, YNFKEQ. CDR3 bases: TGTGCCAGCAGCCAAGATCGCGGGGGGGCAGATACGCAGTATTTT. Protein sequence: CASSQDRGGADTQYF.

This chain links TRBV9 with TRBJ2-3; 9 positions match TRBD2. The germline V gene has CDR1 SGDLS and CDR2 YYNGEE. The CDR3 contains 15 residues. V gave up 5 bases and J gave up 0 bases; unmatched junction bases: 4. CDR3 bases: TGTGCCAGCAGGGAAACTAGCGGGAGCACAGATACGCAGTATTTT. Translating gives CASRETSGSTDTQYF.

The chain links TRBV6-1 to TRBJ1-4; D is possibly TRBD1 (5 bases). Germline values: CDR1 MNHNS, CDR2 SASEGT. Trimming took off 8 bases at V and 7 bases at J, with 20 bases between the two ends. The CDR3 sequence is 15 residues long. Here the CDR3 DNA reads TGTGCCAGCGAGACAAAGGGGAGGGCGGGTGAAAAACTGTTTTTT. Amino acid sequence: CASETKGRAGEKLFF.

V is TRBV6-6 and J is TRBJ2-5; perhaps TRBD1 as D (5 bases). The ends were cut back, 5 bases at V and 4 bases at J, with 14 bases in the middle. Germline V lookup: CDR1 MNHNY, CDR2 SVGAGI (reference sequence). The length of the CDR3 is 14 residues. CDR3 amino acids: CASSAQGGVETQYF. The CDR3 DNA reads TGTGCCAGCAGTGCCCAGGGTGGGGTAGAGACCCAGTACTTC.

This clone was picked up one time. The gene calls are TRBV7-9 and TRBJ1-4, with 8 bases that match TRBD1. Germline V gene data show CDR1 as SEHNR and CDR2 as FQNEAQ (reference sequence). Trimming at V came to 3 bases and at J to 8 bases, leaving 11 bases not matched to a gene. The CDR3 extends over 16 amino acids. CDR3 nucleotide sequence: TGTGCCAGCAGCTTGGGGACAGGCCTAACGAGAGAAAAACTGTTTTTT. The encoded protein is CASSLGTGLTREKLFF.

This clone was counted a single time. The chain employs TRBV10-3 and TRBJ2-3, with 9 bases lining up with TRBD2. From germline, CDR1 is ENHRY and CDR2 SYGVKD. Trimming cost V 10 bases and J 1 base; bases outside gene matches: 9. This CDR3 is built from 15 residues. DNA of the CDR3: TGTGCCACCTCCATAGCGGGAGACGGCACAGATACGCAGTATTTT. Amino acids: CATSIAGDGTDTQYF.

The chain is built from TRBV12-5 and TRBJ1-2; 8 nucleotides match TRBD1. The V segment lost 6 bases and the J segment 6 bases; nucleotides outside the gene matches: 6. This CDR3 has 13 amino acids. Germline values: CDR1 LGHNT, CDR2 FRNRAP. The CDR3 here is CASGPDRGDGYTF. CDR3 coding DNA: TGTGCTAGTGGACCCGACAGGGGTGATGGCTACACCTTC.

The genes are TRBV28 and TRBJ2-7; D perhaps matches TRBD1 (6 bases). Trimming took 2 bases from V and 4 from J, leaving 15 bases between them. In germline, CDR1 is MDHEN, CDR2 SYDVKM. The CDR3 length is 15 residues. The CDR3, as DNA: TGTGCCAGCAGTTTAGCAACAGGGACCCTTTACGAGCAGTACTTC. It yields the protein CASSLATGTLYEQYF.

The chain joins TRBV30 to TRBJ2-5, with D uncertain. The CDR3 runs to 11 residues. Germline V CDR1 and CDR2: GTSNPN, SVGIG (reference sequence). V lost 3 bases and J 5 bases, leaving 7 bases between the germline ends. The CDR3 DNA reads as TGTGCCTGGAGGGGCGCCGAGACCCAGTACTTC. Encoded protein: CAWRGAETQYF.